This is a list of T cell receptor beta chains from one sample in a study of blood T cell repertoires in COVID-19. Profiling relied on immunoSEQ multiplex PCR, and the TCRdb table lists in-frame clones only, not all of them. The data show about 6,400 clones, 65% to 90% seen once. Source material: peripheral blood. These receptors originate from a human donor with active COVID-19. The donor label of this sample is uncertain. The conserved cysteine and the conserved F or W are not part of the CDR3 here. Size is stated for part of the rows, as once, few or many counts, or as a class when the clone is expanded.

v_gene,abundance,j_gene,CDR3aa
TRBV18,.,TRBJ2-3,ASSPSAGGVDTQY
TRBV11-3,.,TRBJ2-5,ASSFETGAQETQY
TRBV5-1,medium-sized,TRBJ1-4,ASRHKGLTSTNEKLF
TRBV28,.,TRBJ1-5,ASSLWTGTGAPYSNQPQH
TRBV20-1,few,TRBJ1-1,SARSDTEAF
TRBV30,.,TRBJ2-1,AWSVLAGGRAEQF
TRBV9,.,TRBJ2-5,ASSVGLAGARETQY
TRBV10-1,.,TRBJ2-3,ASSAMTSREWY
TRBV19,.,TRBJ1-5,ASSSPPGQDGNQPQH
TRBV5-1,few,TRBJ2-7,ASSLQGTGLD
TRBV11-3,.,TRBJ2-1,ASSPRRDYNEQF
TRBV19,few,TRBJ1-2,ASSILAGTGDGYT
TRBV2,.,TRBJ2-7,ASALRDSWEQY
TRBV6-6,.,TRBJ2-3,ASSPGQRTFRLDTDTQY
TRBV3-1/TRBV3-2,.,TRBJ1-1,ASSQGTRNTEAF
TRBV3-1/TRBV3-2,.,TRBJ2-7,ASSPRDSAAGQY
TRBV4-1,.,TRBJ1-2,ASSLPGQPWGYT
TRBV7-2,.,TRBJ2-7,ASSLVGDYSYEQY
TRBV3-1/TRBV3-2,.,TRBJ1-3,ASSKRTATGNTIY
TRBV2,.,TRBJ2-5,ASRGASFPQETQY
TRBV18,once,TRBJ1-4,ASSPNGRINEKLF
TRBV4-3,.,TRBJ1-2,ASSPGGGGYT
TRBV6-2/TRBV6-3,.,TRBJ1-6,ASSGQGVGSPLH
TRBV4-1,once,TRBJ2-1,ASSPGLAGGDEQF
TRBV29-1,.,TRBJ2-1,SATGFRPNNEQF
TRBV4-3,once,TRBJ2-3,ASSQELAGGEDTQY
TRBV9,once,TRBJ2-5,ASSVNRAETQY
TRBV6-5,few,TRBJ2-7,ASSWNSGSSTGEQY
TRBV19,.,TRBJ2-5,ASSIAPGQQETQY
TRBV28,.,TRBJ2-3,ASSPGIAVRNTQY
TRBV5-1,.,TRBJ2-1,ASSLVLAGNDEQF
TRBV2,few,TRBJ1-2,ASSGVLGGGGYGYT
TRBV6-5,.,TRBJ2-1,ASTRGDSYNEQF
TRBV28,few,TRBJ2-4,ASSILGVAKNIQY
TRBV6-1,.,TRBJ2-5,ASSEALRGLAGGETQY
TRBV6-5,.,TRBJ1-4,ASSRDRANEKLF
TRBV7-9,.,TRBJ1-6,ASTIQGTGSPLH
TRBV19,.,TRBJ2-5,ASSIDATGSGAQY
TRBV5-1,few,TRBJ1-1,ASSRDRSGTEAF
TRBV6-2/TRBV6-3,.,TRBJ1-2,ASSYRGTWYGYT
TRBV5-4,.,TRBJ1-4,ASSLETGSREKLF
TRBV4-3,once,TRBJ2-5,ASSQTGRSETQY
TRBV6-1,.,TRBJ1-2,ASSERDRAYGYT
TRBV11-3,.,TRBJ2-1,ASSPGTGDNEQF
TRBV7-2,.,TRBJ1-5,ASSSQDNSNQPQH
TRBV6-5,.,TRBJ1-2,ASHWPGWSYGYT
TRBV30,.,TRBJ2-1,ALILAGVYNEQF
TRBV7-2,.,TRBJ2-7,ASSQTSGGAYEQY
TRBV19,few,TRBJ1-5,ATQLASNQPQH
TRBV7-2,.,TRBJ2-1,ASSFNPTSRSYNEQF